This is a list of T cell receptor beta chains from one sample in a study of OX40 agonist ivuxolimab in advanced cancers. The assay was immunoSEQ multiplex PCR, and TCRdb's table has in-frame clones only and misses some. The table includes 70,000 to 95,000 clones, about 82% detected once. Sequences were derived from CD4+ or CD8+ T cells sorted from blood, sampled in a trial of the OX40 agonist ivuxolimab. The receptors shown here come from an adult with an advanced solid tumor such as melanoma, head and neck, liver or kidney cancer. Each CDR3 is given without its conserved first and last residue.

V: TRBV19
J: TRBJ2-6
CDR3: ASIRAGANVLT

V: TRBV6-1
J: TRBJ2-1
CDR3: ASSVRGSYNEQF

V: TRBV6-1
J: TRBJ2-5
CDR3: ASSEAYRGLD

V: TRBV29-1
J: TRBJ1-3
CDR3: SVVDSHYGGLAGNTIY

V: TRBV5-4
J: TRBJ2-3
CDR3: ASSPSSPSTDTQY

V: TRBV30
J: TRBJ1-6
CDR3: AWRVTDNSPLH

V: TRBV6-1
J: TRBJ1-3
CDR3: ASSETVGNTIY

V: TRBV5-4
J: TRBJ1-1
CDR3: ASREDHNTEAF

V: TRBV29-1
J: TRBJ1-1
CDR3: SVEGQVYEAF

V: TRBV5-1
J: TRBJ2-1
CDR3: ASSQRTSSSVTHNEQF

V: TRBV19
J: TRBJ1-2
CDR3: ASKVNYGYT

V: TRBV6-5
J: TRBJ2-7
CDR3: ASSYSQVYEQY

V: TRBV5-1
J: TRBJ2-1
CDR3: ASSPTSPAGNEQF

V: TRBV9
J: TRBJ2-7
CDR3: ASSVGSSPTGTEQY

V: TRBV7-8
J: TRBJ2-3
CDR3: ASSTRVSTSTDTQY

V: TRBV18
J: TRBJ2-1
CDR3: ASSPLAGGTYNEQF

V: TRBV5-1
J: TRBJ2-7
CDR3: ASSLGAGQGAREQY

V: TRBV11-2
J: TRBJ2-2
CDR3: ASSPTEGTGELF

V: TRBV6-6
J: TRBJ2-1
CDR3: ASSYSRALANEQF

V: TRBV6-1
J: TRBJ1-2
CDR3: ASSEVPGSPGYT

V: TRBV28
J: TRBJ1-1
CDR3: ASSSRGEAF

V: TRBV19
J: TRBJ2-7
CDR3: ASRGTEQYEQY

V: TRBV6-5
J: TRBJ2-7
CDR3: ASSPAGPEQY

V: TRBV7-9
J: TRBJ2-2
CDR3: ASNLINGPANTGELF

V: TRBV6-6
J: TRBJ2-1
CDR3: ASSYPGLSTEQF

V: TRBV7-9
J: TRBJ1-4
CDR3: ASSREGLF

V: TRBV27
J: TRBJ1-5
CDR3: ASSLSRLAGGSNQPQH

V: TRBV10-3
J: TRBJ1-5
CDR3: AISERGDRVMPQH

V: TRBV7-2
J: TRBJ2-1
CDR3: ASSLVYGNEQF

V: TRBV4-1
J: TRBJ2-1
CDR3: ASSQYTGLTNNEQF

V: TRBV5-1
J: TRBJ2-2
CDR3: ASTLRTSGPAAGELF

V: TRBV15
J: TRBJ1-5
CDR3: ATSRDLQSNQPQH

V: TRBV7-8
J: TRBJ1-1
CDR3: ASSLAETYTEAF

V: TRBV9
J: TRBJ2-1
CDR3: ASSVGTHSYNEQF

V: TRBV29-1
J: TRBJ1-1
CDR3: SALKTGEREAF

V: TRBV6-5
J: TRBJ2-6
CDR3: ASRAAGTGANVLT

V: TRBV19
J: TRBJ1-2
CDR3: ASSRGRNYGYT

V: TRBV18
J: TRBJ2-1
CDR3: ASSPQRDNEQF